The rows below give T cell receptor beta chains drawn from one sample of a study of regulatory T cells in long-lasting Graves disease. In TCRdb, the multiplex PCR reads were re-called with MiXCR into one record per CDR3 protein. This sample has 450,000 to 600,000 distinct CDR3 sequences, with roughly 12% found just once. The sample also formed part of further work on T cells in Graves' hyperthyroidism and ophthalmopathy.

Sequencing used peripheral blood mononuclear cells (PBMCs), obtained at new diagnosis, from a patient treated with antithyroid drugs. The origin of the receptors is a man aged 30 to 39 with Graves disease. Both conserved end residues are part of each CDR3. A D gene is named only where the DNA matches it firmly. Clone size is stated in some rows and not others, as once, few, many or a class when expanded.

j_call d_call v_call clone_size cdr3_nt cdr3_aa
TRBJ2-6 - TRBV5-6 few TGTGCCAGCAGGACCTTCTCTGGGGCCAACGTCCTGACTTTC CASRTFSGANVLTF
TRBJ1-2 - TRBV5-4 many TGTGCCAGCAGCCACAGGGAAGGGAATGGCTACACCTTC CASSHREGNGYTF
TRBJ2-2 - TRBV5-6 few TGTGCCAGCAACCACTACAGGGCGGTGAGCAGGGAGCTGTTTTTT CASNHYRAVSRELFF
TRBJ2-5 - TRBV20-1 many TGCAGTGCCGGGCCCCAAGAGACCCAGTACTTC CSAGPQETQYF
TRBJ2-1 - TRBV10-1 many TGCGCCAGCAGTGAGACTCCTCTGGGACCCGAGCAGTTCTTC CASSETPLGPEQFF
TRBJ1-1 TRBD1 TRBV7-9 many TGTGCCAGCAGGCCCAAACGTTTACAGGGGGAGAGTTCGAACACTGAAGCTTTCTTT CASRPKRLQGESSNTEAFF
TRBJ2-7 TRBD1 TRBV28 - TGTGCCAGCCAGTATGGGACAGGGACAGACTACGAGCAGTACTTC CASQYGTGTDYEQYF
TRBJ2-5 TRBD1 TRBV10-1 few TGCGCCAGCAGTGAGTTAGGACAGGGGATGGAGACCCAGTACTTC CASSELGQGMETQYF
TRBJ2-3 TRBD2 TRBV14 few TGTGCCAGCAGCCAAGCTGGGACTAGCGGGAGGTTGAGTACAGATACGCAGTATTTT CASSQAGTSGRLSTDTQYF
TRBJ2-1 TRBD1 TRBV6-2/TRBV6-3 - TGTGCCAGCGGACCAGGACAGGGGCAGGATGAGCAGTTCTTC CASGPGQGQDEQFF
TRBJ1-5 - TRBV20-1 - TGCAGTGCCACGAACCAGAGGTTTCAGCCCCAGCATTTT CSATNQRFQPQHF
TRBJ2-7 - TRBV27 many TGTGCCAGCAGTCCGGGACTCCGGGTGTGGGTCGAGCAGTACTTC CASSPGLRVWVEQYF
TRBJ1-1 TRBD1 TRBV3-1 few TGTGCCAGCAGCCAGGGACAGGGCTTCGTCAACGCTTTCTTT CASSQGQGFVNAFF
TRBJ1-5 - TRBV20-1 - TGCAGTGCTATGGAGACAGTTCATCAGCCCCAGCATTTT CSAMETVHQPQHF
TRBJ2-4 TRBD2 TRBV7-6 many TGTGCCAGCAGCCCGCAGGGTGGGGGGGACATTCAGTACTTC CASSPQGGGDIQYF
TRBJ2-1 TRBD1 TRBV27 many TGTGCCAGCAGTTTCCGGGACAGGGAGCAGTTCTTC CASSFRDREQFF
TRBJ1-2 TRBD1 TRBV19 - TGTGCCAGTAGTACACCGGGACAGGGGATCTATGGCTACACCTTC CASSTPGQGIYGYTF
TRBJ1-2 TRBD1 TRBV27 many TGTGCCAGCAGCTGGACAGGGCTCTATGGCTACACCTTC CASSWTGLYGYTF
TRBJ1-1 - TRBV27 - TGTGCCAGCAGTCCACGGGGAGGGGCGCGCACTGAAGCTTTCTTT CASSPRGGARTEAFF
TRBJ2-3 - TRBV6-1 many TGTGCCAGCAGTAGCGGCGAAACAGCAAGGTACACAGATACGCAGTATTTT CASSSGETARYTDTQYF
TRBJ1-1 - TRBV27 many TGTGCCAGCCGGCGGACGGCAGCTTACACTGAAGCTTTCTTT CASRRTAAYTEAFF
TRBJ1-2 - TRBV5-1 many TGCGCCAGCAGCTCAGCCCAACAGGGCGGGAATGGCTACACCTTC CASSSAQQGGNGYTF
TRBJ2-5 - TRBV20-1 - TGCAGAGTCACAAACCAAGAGACCCAGTACTTC CRVTNQETQYF